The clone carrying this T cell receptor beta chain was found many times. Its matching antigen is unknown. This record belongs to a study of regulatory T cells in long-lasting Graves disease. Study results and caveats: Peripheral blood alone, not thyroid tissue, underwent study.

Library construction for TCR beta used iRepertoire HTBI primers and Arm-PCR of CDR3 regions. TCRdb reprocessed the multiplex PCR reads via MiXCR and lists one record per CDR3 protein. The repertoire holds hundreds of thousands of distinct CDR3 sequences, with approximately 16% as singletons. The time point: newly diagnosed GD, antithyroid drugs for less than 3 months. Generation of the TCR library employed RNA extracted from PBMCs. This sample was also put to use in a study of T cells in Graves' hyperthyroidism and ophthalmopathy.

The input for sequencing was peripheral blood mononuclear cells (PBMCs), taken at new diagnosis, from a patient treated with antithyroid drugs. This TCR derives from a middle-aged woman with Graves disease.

CDR3 region: CSVEERGQGITGELFF. CDR3 DNA sequence: TGCAGCGTTGAAGAGAGGGGACAGGGAATCACCGGGGAGCTGTTTTTT. The chain links TRBV29-1 to TRBJ2-2; TRBD1 matches at 9 bases. The trim removed 0 bases at V and 4 bases at J, leaving 6 bases unmatched. Germline CDR1 SQVTM, CDR2 ANQGSEA. The CDR3 length is 16 residues.